These T cell receptor beta chains were read from a single sample in a study of CD8 T cells in ankylosing spondylitis. In TCRdb, the 5' RACE reads were re-called with MiXCR into one record per CDR3 protein. The table has more than 150,000 distinct CDR3 sequences, 18% seen once. The sample comprised blood, either unsorted or a sorted T cell fraction (not recorded which). The source is a male donor aged 5 to 30 with ankylosing spondylitis or in good health (not recorded which). Both conserved end residues are part of each CDR3. D genes are given only for firm matches. Expanded clones get a size class; other rows say once, few or many, or leave the size out.

abundance: many; j_gene: TRBJ1-4; d_gene: TRBD1; v_gene: TRBV2; CDR3aa: CASSTTGGKLFF; CDR3nt: TGTGCCAGCAGTACCACAGGGGGGAAACTGTTTTTT
abundance: many; j_gene: TRBJ1-3; d_gene: .; v_gene: TRBV12-3/TRBV12-4; CDR3aa: CASSSQGLGNTIYF; CDR3nt: TGTGCCAGCAGCAGTCAGGGGCTTGGAAACACCATATATTTT
abundance: many; j_gene: TRBJ2-5; d_gene: TRBD2; v_gene: TRBV29-1; CDR3aa: CSVGGLEETQYF; CDR3nt: TGCAGCGTGGGGGGACTAGAAGAGACCCAGTACTTC
abundance: many; j_gene: TRBJ1-2; d_gene: .; v_gene: TRBV3-1; CDR3aa: CASGSLGVRYTF; CDR3nt: TGTGCCAGCGGCAGTCTAGGGGTTCGCTACACCTTC
abundance: many; j_gene: TRBJ2-7; d_gene: .; v_gene: TRBV7-8; CDR3aa: CASSFQWEQYF; CDR3nt: TGTGCCAGCAGCTTCCAGTGGGAGCAGTACTTC
abundance: many; j_gene: TRBJ1-1; d_gene: .; v_gene: TRBV12-3/TRBV12-4; CDR3aa: CASSLASLGPPEAFF; CDR3nt: TGTGCCAGCAGTTTAGCGTCATTGGGCCCCCCTGAAGCTTTCTTT
abundance: many; j_gene: TRBJ1-1; d_gene: .; v_gene: TRBV30; CDR3aa: CAQIAYRDWGTEAFF; CDR3nt: TGTGCCCAAATCGCCTACAGGGACTGGGGCACTGAAGCTTTCTTT
abundance: many; j_gene: TRBJ1-6; d_gene: .; v_gene: TRBV4-3; CDR3aa: CASSQEGGIRGSYNSPLHF; CDR3nt: TGCGCCAGCAGCCAAGAGGGAGGAATTCGGGGCTCCTATAATTCACCCCTCCACTTT
abundance: few; j_gene: TRBJ2-3; d_gene: TRBD1; v_gene: TRBV29-1; CDR3aa: CSGRDRYTDTQYF; CDR3nt: TGCAGCGGGAGGGACAGGTACACAGATACGCAGTATTTT
abundance: few; j_gene: TRBJ2-1; d_gene: .; v_gene: TRBV29-1; CDR3aa: CSVVGIARAYNEQFF; CDR3nt: TGCAGCGTCGTAGGTATCGCCCGAGCCTACAATGAGCAGTTCTTC
abundance: many; j_gene: TRBJ2-7; d_gene: TRBD1; v_gene: TRBV14; CDR3aa: CASSRQGAYEQYF; CDR3nt: TGTGCCAGCAGTCGTCAGGGGGCCTACGAGCAGTACTTC
abundance: many; j_gene: TRBJ2-1; d_gene: TRBD2; v_gene: TRBV12-3/TRBV12-4; CDR3aa: CASSFETQLSGRKNEQFF; CDR3nt: TGTGCCAGCAGTTTTGAGACTCAGCTTAGCGGGAGGAAGAATGAGCAGTTCTTC
abundance: many; j_gene: TRBJ1-4; d_gene: .; v_gene: TRBV12-3/TRBV12-4; CDR3aa: CASTLGGARGEKLFF; CDR3nt: TGTGCCAGCACCCTAGGGGGGGCCCGGGGAGAAAAACTGTTTTTT
abundance: .; j_gene: TRBJ2-3; d_gene: .; v_gene: TRBV4-2; CDR3aa: CASSQDHLSSTDTQYF; CDR3nt: TGTGCCAGCAGCCAAGATCACTTGAGTAGCACAGATACGCAGTATTTT
abundance: .; j_gene: TRBJ2-3; d_gene: .; v_gene: TRBV28; CDR3aa: CASSPYGVTDTQYF; CDR3nt: TGTGCCAGCAGCCCGTACGGGGTCACAGATACGCAGTATTTT
abundance: many; j_gene: TRBJ2-3; d_gene: TRBD2; v_gene: TRBV4-1; CDR3aa: CASSHRLAGGTDTQYF; CDR3nt: TGCGCCAGCAGCCATCGACTAGCGGGAGGGACAGATACGCAGTATTTT
abundance: many; j_gene: TRBJ1-6; d_gene: .; v_gene: TRBV6-5; CDR3aa: CASSLTRGSNVNSPLHF; CDR3nt: TGTGCCAGCAGTTTAACCAGGGGCTCCAACGTAAATTCACCCCTCCACTTT
abundance: .; j_gene: TRBJ2-5; d_gene: .; v_gene: TRBV7-6; CDR3aa: CASSLGYGTQYF; CDR3nt: TGTGCCAGCAGCTTAGGGTATGGGACCCAGTACTTC
abundance: many; j_gene: TRBJ2-2; d_gene: .; v_gene: TRBV7-3; CDR3aa: CASSFSTGLAGELFF; CDR3nt: TGTGCCAGCAGCTTTTCGACAGGCTTAGCCGGGGAGCTGTTTTTT
abundance: many; j_gene: TRBJ2-1; d_gene: .; v_gene: TRBV20-1; CDR3aa: CSARDKREQFF; CDR3nt: TGCAGTGCTAGAGATAAGCGTGAGCAGTTCTTC
abundance: many; j_gene: TRBJ1-1; d_gene: .; v_gene: TRBV6-5; CDR3aa: CASSYQGRVTEAFF; CDR3nt: TGTGCCAGCAGTTATCAGGGAAGGGTCACTGAAGCTTTCTTT
abundance: many; j_gene: TRBJ2-1; d_gene: .; v_gene: TRBV7-2; CDR3aa: CASSLAARTHSEQFF; CDR3nt: TGTGCCAGCAGCTTAGCGGCTAGAACCCATAGTGAGCAGTTCTTC
abundance: few; j_gene: TRBJ2-1; d_gene: TRBD2; v_gene: TRBV11-2; CDR3aa: CASSFLKREDYNEQFF; CDR3nt: TGTGCCAGCAGCTTCCTAAAGCGGGAGGACTACAATGAGCAGTTCTTC
abundance: many; j_gene: TRBJ2-1; d_gene: .; v_gene: TRBV11-2; CDR3aa: CASSSRQGGAYNEQFF; CDR3nt: TGTGCCAGCAGCTCGCGGCAGGGCGGAGCATACAATGAGCAGTTCTTC
abundance: few; j_gene: TRBJ2-7; d_gene: .; v_gene: TRBV7-9; CDR3aa: CASSLVPATPKEQYF; CDR3nt: TGTGCCAGCAGCTTAGTCCCAGCCACCCCGAAAGAGCAGTACTTC
abundance: many; j_gene: TRBJ2-1; d_gene: TRBD2; v_gene: TRBV10-3; CDR3aa: CAISGTSGSTYNEQFF; CDR3nt: TGTGCCATCAGTGGGACTAGCGGGAGTACCTACAATGAGCAGTTCTTC
abundance: once; j_gene: TRBJ2-4; d_gene: TRBD1; v_gene: TRBV4-2; CDR3aa: CASKTTGAKNIQYF; CDR3nt: TGTGCCAGCAAAACGACAGGGGCCAAAAACATTCAGTACTTC
abundance: many; j_gene: TRBJ2-7; d_gene: TRBD2; v_gene: TRBV5-1; CDR3aa: CASSERGGSLYEQYF; CDR3nt: TGCGCCAGCAGCGAACGTGGCGGGAGTCTATACGAGCAGTACTTC
abundance: .; j_gene: TRBJ2-1; d_gene: .; v_gene: TRBV29-1; CDR3aa: CSVMQGANEQFF; CDR3nt: TGCAGCGTGATGCAGGGAGCAAATGAGCAGTTCTTC
abundance: many; j_gene: TRBJ2-5; d_gene: TRBD1; v_gene: TRBV7-3; CDR3aa: CASSVGTGAKAQYF; CDR3nt: TGTGCCAGCAGCGTTGGGACAGGGGCTAAGGCCCAGTACTTC
abundance: .; j_gene: TRBJ2-1; d_gene: .; v_gene: TRBV11-2; CDR3aa: CASSSDLEYNEQFF; CDR3nt: TGTGCCAGCAGCTCCGACCTAGAGTACAATGAGCAGTTCTTC
abundance: many; j_gene: TRBJ2-1; d_gene: .; v_gene: TRBV30; CDR3aa: CAWSINFGNEQFF; CDR3nt: .
abundance: many; j_gene: TRBJ1-5; d_gene: TRBD1; v_gene: TRBV30; CDR3aa: CACDRGNQPQHF; CDR3nt: TGTGCCTGCGACAGGGGAAACCAGCCCCAGCATTTT
abundance: .; j_gene: TRBJ1-2; d_gene: TRBD1; v_gene: TRBV29-1; CDR3aa: CSAITGEDGYTF; CDR3nt: TGCAGCGCTATAACAGGGGAAGATGGCTACACCTTC
abundance: .; j_gene: TRBJ2-3; d_gene: .; v_gene: TRBV7-2; CDR3aa: CASSSWTGVFADTQYF; CDR3nt: TGTGCCAGCAGCTCGTGGACTGGCGTTTTCGCAGATACGCAGTATTTT
abundance: .; j_gene: TRBJ2-7; d_gene: TRBD2; v_gene: TRBV29-1; CDR3aa: CSALAGGYDEQYF; CDR3nt: TGCAGCGCCCTAGCGGGAGGTTATGACGAGCAGTACTTC
abundance: .; j_gene: TRBJ2-7; d_gene: .; v_gene: TRBV25-1; CDR3aa: CASALVYEQYF; CDR3nt: TGTGCCAGCGCCCTAGTTTACGAGCAGTACTTC
abundance: many; j_gene: TRBJ2-1; d_gene: .; v_gene: TRBV12-3/TRBV12-4; CDR3aa: CASSFVGDSSYNEQFF; CDR3nt: TGTGCCAGCAGTTTCGTCGGGGATAGCTCCTACAATGAGCAGTTCTTC
abundance: many; j_gene: TRBJ2-7; d_gene: TRBD2; v_gene: TRBV28; CDR3aa: CATGRAFYEQYF; CDR3nt: TGTGCCACCGGGAGGGCCTTCTACGAGCAGTACTTC
abundance: many; j_gene: TRBJ1-4; d_gene: .; v_gene: TRBV30; CDR3aa: CAWSQPQMREKLFF; CDR3nt: TGTGCCTGGAGCCAACCTCAGATGAGGGAAAAACTGTTTTTT
abundance: many; j_gene: TRBJ2-1; d_gene: .; v_gene: TRBV4-3; CDR3aa: CASSQDRRTGEQFF; CDR3nt: TGCGCCAGCAGCCAAGATCGCCGAACGGGTGAGCAGTTCTTC
abundance: many; j_gene: TRBJ1-6; d_gene: .; v_gene: TRBV27; CDR3aa: CASSLRGLGNSPLHF; CDR3nt: TGTGCCAGCAGTTTGAGGGGGTTAGGGAATTCACCCCTCCACTTT
abundance: .; j_gene: TRBJ2-3; d_gene: .; v_gene: TRBV11-2; CDR3aa: CASSPYRRTSTDTQYF; CDR3nt: TGTGCCAGCAGCCCCTACAGGAGGACTAGCACAGATACGCAGTATTTT
abundance: .; j_gene: TRBJ2-5; d_gene: .; v_gene: TRBV11-3; CDR3aa: CASSQRADPTRRETQYF; CDR3nt: TGTGCCAGCAGTCAGAGAGCAGACCCAACTCGACGAGAGACCCAGTACTTC
abundance: few; j_gene: TRBJ1-1; d_gene: .; v_gene: TRBV12-3/TRBV12-4; CDR3aa: CASSSRYTEAFF; CDR3nt: TGTGCCAGCAGTTCCCGCTACACTGAAGCTTTCTTT
abundance: many; j_gene: TRBJ2-1; d_gene: .; v_gene: TRBV27; CDR3aa: CASMGALNEQFF; CDR3nt: TGTGCCAGCATGGGGGCTCTTAATGAGCAGTTCTTC
abundance: many; j_gene: TRBJ2-1; d_gene: TRBD2; v_gene: TRBV6-5; CDR3aa: CASSYSERESSYNEQFF; CDR3nt: TGTGCCAGCAGTTACTCCGAGCGGGAGAGCTCCTACAATGAGCAGTTCTTC
abundance: once; j_gene: TRBJ2-7; d_gene: TRBD2; v_gene: TRBV27; CDR3aa: CASSFGTILGEQYF; CDR3nt: TGTGCCAGCAGTTTCGGGACTATCCTCGGCGAGCAGTACTTC
abundance: many; j_gene: TRBJ2-3; d_gene: TRBD2; v_gene: TRBV12-3/TRBV12-4; CDR3aa: CASSLRTSGRASTDTQYF; CDR3nt: TGTGCCAGCAGTCTCAGGACTAGCGGGAGGGCCAGTACAGATACGCAGTATTTT
abundance: .; j_gene: TRBJ1-5; d_gene: .; v_gene: TRBV20-1; CDR3aa: CSARLTENQPQHF; CDR3nt: TGCAGTGCTAGATTGACAGAGAATCAGCCCCAGCATTTT
abundance: many; j_gene: TRBJ2-5; d_gene: .; v_gene: TRBV21-1; CDR3aa: CASSSPGTSGRSKTQYF; CDR3nt: TGTGCCAGCAGCAGTCCCGGGACTAGCGGGAGGTCGAAGACCCAGTACTTC
abundance: many; j_gene: TRBJ2-3; d_gene: TRBD2; v_gene: TRBV4-3; CDR3aa: CASSQGASGGDTQYF; CDR3nt: TGCGCCAGCAGCCAAGGGGCTAGCGGTGGTGATACGCAGTATTTT
abundance: many; j_gene: TRBJ2-7; d_gene: .; v_gene: TRBV2; CDR3aa: CASRVSVLALEYEQYF; CDR3nt: TGTGCCAGCAGGGTTTCAGTACTAGCCCTTGAGTACGAGCAGTACTTC
abundance: few; j_gene: TRBJ1-2; d_gene: TRBD1; v_gene: TRBV18; CDR3aa: CASSPSKVGQGANYGYTF; CDR3nt: TGTGCCAGCTCACCCAGCAAGGTCGGCCAGGGGGCTAACTATGGCTACACCTTC